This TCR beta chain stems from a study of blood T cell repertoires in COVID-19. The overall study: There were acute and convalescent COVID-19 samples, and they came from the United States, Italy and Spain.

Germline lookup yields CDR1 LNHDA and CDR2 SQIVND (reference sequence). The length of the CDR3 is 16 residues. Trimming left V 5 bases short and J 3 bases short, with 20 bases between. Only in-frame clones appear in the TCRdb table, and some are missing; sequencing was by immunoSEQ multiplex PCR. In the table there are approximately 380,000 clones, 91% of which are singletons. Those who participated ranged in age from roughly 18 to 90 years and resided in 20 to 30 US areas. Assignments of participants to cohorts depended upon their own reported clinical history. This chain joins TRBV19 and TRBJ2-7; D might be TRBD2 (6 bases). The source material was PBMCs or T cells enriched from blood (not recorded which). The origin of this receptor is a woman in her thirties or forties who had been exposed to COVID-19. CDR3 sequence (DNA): TGTGCCAGTAGTTCCCTTCGGACTATCGTGATCTACGAGCAGTACTTC. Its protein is CASSSLRTIVIYEQYF.